Below, 23 T cell receptor beta chains from the same sample are listed, as sequenced in a study of response to subunit inactivated influenza vaccine. One entry per CDR3 protein results from TCRdb running MiXCR on the RT-PCR reads. This table holds approximately 500,000 distinct CDR3 sequences, 10% to 15% found once. The specimen was PBMCs from blood, collected about 40 days after vaccination. These receptors were collected from a man aged 50 or older who received an inactivated influenza vaccine.

The chain employs TRBV7-8 and TRBJ2-7; 8 nucleotides align to TRBD2. V gave up 6 bases and J gave up 1 base; unmatched junction bases: 5. The CDR3 sequence is 14 residues long. The V gene's germline CDR1 is SGHVS and CDR2 FQNEAQ. The CDR3 region is CASRGVAGSYEQYF. The CDR3 DNA is TGTGCCAGCAGAGGGGTAGCGGGGTCCTACGAGCAGTACTTC.

This clonotype occurred a few times. As DNA, the CDR3 is TGTGCCAGCAGCTTAGAATATCTCGCGGGAGCCGGCGGGGAGCTGTTTTTT. Its translation is CASSLEYLAGAGGELFF. V gene TRBV7-9 combines with J gene TRBJ2-2; 7 bases agree with TRBD2. There are 17 residues in the CDR3. Germline CDR1 is SEHNR and CDR2 is FQNEAQ (reference sequence). With V trimmed by 1 base and J by 7 bases, 12 bases remained unmatched.

A few counts support this clonotype. The chain couples TRBV20-1 to TRBJ1-2; possible D gene TRBD1, 6 bases. Germline assignment: CDR1 DFQATT and CDR2 SNEGSKA (reference sequence). V lost 6 bases to trimming and J lost 8 bases, with 22 bases between them. CDR3 length: 14 residues. The CDR3 DNA sequence: TGCAGTGCGCGGACCCATGACAGGCTGATAGGCTACACCTTC. Its translation is CSARTHDRLIGYTF.

The table lists this clonotype with a few counts. The CDR3 nucleotides read TGCGCCAGCACCCCAGGGGCAGGGTCTTTGAACACTGAAGCTTTCTTT. As protein: CASTPGAGSLNTEAFF. The V gene is TRBV5-1, the J gene TRBJ1-1; a possible D gene is TRBD1 (6 bases). CDR3 length: 16 residues. V gave up 6 bases and J gave up 0 bases, with 18 bases separating them. The germline V gene has CDR1 SGHRS and CDR2 YFSETQ.

The table lists this clonotype with many counts. J is TRBJ2-7 and V is TRBV5-1, with 9 bases identical to TRBD1. The CDR3 runs 15 residues. CDR1 and CDR2 (germline): SGHRS, YFSETQ. V was pared by 0 bases and J by 8 bases, with 9 bases of the junction left unmatched. CDR3 sequence (DNA): TGCGCCAGCAGCTTGGCCGGGACAGGGAAAGGAAAGCAGTACTTC. Amino acids: CASSLAGTGKGKQYF. The full variable domain, completed using reference TRBV5-1 and TRBJ2-7, is KAGVTQTPRYLIKTRGQQVTLSCSPISGHRSVSWYQQTPGQGLQFLFEYFSETQRNKGNFPGRFSGRQFSNSRSEMNVSTLELGDSALYLCASSLAGTGKGKQYFGPGTRLTVT.

This clonotype was observed many times. This chain links TRBV20-1 with TRBJ1-2; D is ambiguous. Germline V CDR1 and CDR2: DFQATT, SNEGSKA (reference sequence). V dropped 2 bases and J dropped 9 bases, with 10 bases sitting between them. The CDR3 extends over 11 amino acids. The CDR3 sequence: CSARFDGSYTF. CDR3 in DNA: TGCAGTGCTAGATTCGACGGAAGCTACACCTTC.

This clonotype showed up just a few times. The V gene is TRBV5-1, the J gene TRBJ2-1, with TRBD2 identical over 13 bases. This CDR3 is 15 amino acids long. CDR1 and CDR2 (germline): SGHRS, YFSETQ. J lost 9 bases, V lost 3 bases, and 6 bases had no gene match. The CDR3 DNA is TGCGCCAGCAGCTCCGGACTAGCGGGAGAGGGTGAGCAGTTCTTC. Residues: CASSSGLAGEGEQFF.

This clonotype was observed a few times. The V gene is TRBV7-9, the J gene TRBJ2-1; 7 nucleotides line up with TRBD2. CDR3 length: 16 amino acids. Germline lookup yields CDR1 SEHNR and CDR2 FQNEAQ (reference sequence). The ends lost 5 bases at V and 6 bases at J; junction bases unmatched: 13. The CDR3 loop is CASSPKTSPLANEQFF. CDR3 nucleotide sequence: TGTGCCAGCAGCCCCAAGACTAGCCCCCTTGCCAATGAGCAGTTCTTC.

At least ten counts were recorded for this clonotype. This chain links TRBV20-1 with TRBJ1-2, with 9 bases matching TRBD1. The ends lost 3 bases at V and 4 bases at J; junction bases unmatched: 6. The CDR3 contains 14 residues. CDR1 DFQATT and CDR2 SNEGSKA come from the germline V gene (reference sequence). Here the CDR3 reads CSASPGQGGYGYTF. The CDR3 DNA reads TGCAGTGCTAGCCCGGGACAGGGAGGCTATGGCTACACCTTC.

This clonotype was seen repeatedly, ten times or more. The CDR3 protein is CSVDRGGSYEQYF. DNA of the CDR3: TGCAGCGTTGACCGGGGGGGATCCTACGAGCAGTACTTC. The chain recombines TRBV29-1 with TRBJ2-7; 8 bases map to TRBD2. CDR1 and CDR2 (germline): SQVTM, ANQGSEA. V was clipped by 3 bases and J by 1 base; unmatched bases: 2. CDR3 length: 13 amino acids.

This clonotype was counted only a few times. The chain couples TRBV29-1 to TRBJ1-2; 8 bases agree with TRBD1. The CDR3 runs to 13 residues. The germline V gene has CDR1 SQVTM and CDR2 ANQGSEA. V lost 5 bases to trimming and J lost 7 bases; unmatched junction nucleotides: 9. The CDR3: CSVTGGLSGGYTF. The CDR3, as DNA: TGCAGCGTTACAGGGGGGTTGTCTGGTGGCTACACCTTC.

This clonotype was picked up a small number of times. The chain carries TRBV13 and TRBJ1-1; D is perhaps TRBD1 (6 bases). Germline CDR1 reads PRHDT; CDR2 reads FYEKMQ (reference sequence). The V and J ends lost 1 base and 10 bases respectively, with 22 bases between them. There are 16 residues in the CDR3. The CDR3 loop reads CASSLEGSGVSFGAFF. DNA of the CDR3: TGTGCCAGCAGCTTAGAGGGATCAGGGGTATCGTTTGGAGCTTTCTTT.

The chain joins TRBV3-1 to TRBJ1-1; D not certain. CDR1 is LGHDT and CDR2 is YNNKEL in the germline V gene (reference sequence). The length of the CDR3 is 14 residues. With 2 bases removed from V and 0 bases from J, the gap between germline ends came to 7 bases. CDR3 bases: TGTGCCAGCAGCCAAACTCCCATGAACACTGAAGCTTTCTTT. It is translated as CASSQTPMNTEAFF.

This sequence joins TRBV7-9 and TRBJ2-3; D is possibly TRBD1 or TRBD2 (5 bases each). The CDR3 contains 16 residues. The ends were cut back, 3 bases at V and 3 bases at J, with 16 bases in the middle. Germline CDR1 reads SEHNR; CDR2 reads FQNEAQ (reference sequence). In DNA form, the CDR3 reads TGTGCCAGCAGCTTTCCCAGGGACGGGGTTACAGATACGCAGTATTTT. It is translated as CASSFPRDGVTDTQYF.

This clonotype was seen only a few times. The chain couples TRBV7-2 to TRBJ1-2, with D possibly TRBD1 on 6 matching bases. The CDR3 is 15 amino acids. Deletions cut 1 base from V and 2 bases from J, with 11 bases between. The germline V gene has CDR1 SGHTA and CDR2 FQGNSA. The CDR3 loop reads CASSLETGGNYGYTF. CDR3 nucleotide sequence: TGTGCCAGCAGCTTAGAAACGGGGGGCAACTATGGCTACACCTTC.

CDR3: CASSQDHGAYEQYF. The CDR3 DNA follows: TGCGCCAGCAGCCAAGATCACGGGGCCTACGAGCAGTACTTC. The chain has TRBV4-3 and TRBJ2-7; D might be TRBD2 (5 bases). The length of the CDR3 is 14 residues. Germline V lookup: CDR1 LGHNA, CDR2 YSLEER. V was trimmed by 0 bases and J by 2 bases, leaving 8 bases between them.

This clonotype was observed a few times. V is TRBV6-1 and J is TRBJ1-6; the D is unclear. The germline V gene has CDR1 MNHNS and CDR2 SASEGT. Trimming took off 4 bases at V and 3 bases at J, with 10 bases between the two ends. This CDR3 contains 15 residues. The CDR3 reads CASSGQLLYNSPLHF. The DNA for the CDR3 is TGTGCCAGCAGTGGGCAGCTGCTCTATAATTCACCCCTCCACTTT.

This clonotype has more than one count but fewer than ten. The CDR3 sequence: CASSLGLLAGVYEQYF. The CDR3 DNA reads TGTGCCAGCAGCTTAGGGTTACTAGCGGGAGTTTACGAGCAGTACTTC. V and J are TRBV11-2 and TRBJ2-7; 11 nucleotides line up with TRBD2. There are 16 residues in the CDR3. Germline CDR1 and CDR2: SGHAT and FQNNGV. V gave up 1 base and J gave up 4 bases; unmatched junction bases: 6.

This chain links TRBV28 with TRBJ1-1; TRBD1 matches 9 bases. The CDR3 is 14 amino acids. Germline lookup yields CDR1 MDHEN and CDR2 SYDVKM. V trimming: 2 bases; J trimming: 6 bases; junction bases outside the gene matches: 4. The CDR3 loop is CASSLLQGASEAFF. Here the CDR3 DNA reads TGTGCCAGCAGTTTACTACAGGGGGCGTCTGAAGCTTTCTTT.

This clonotype was seen a handful of times. This rearrangement joins TRBV7-9 to TRBJ2-1, with 7 bases identical to TRBD2. In germline, CDR1 is SEHNR, CDR2 FQNEAQ (reference sequence). CDR3 size: 17 residues. V was pared by 1 base and J by 7 bases, with 13 bases of the junction left unmatched. Written as DNA, the CDR3 is TGTGCCAGCAGCTTAGGGGCTAGCGGTCCAAGATGGAATGAGCAGTTCTTC. Translating gives CASSLGASGPRWNEQFF.

This clonotype was seen more than once but under ten times. The CDR3 DNA reads as TGTGCCAGCAGTCGCCATCGGGACAGGAACTACGAGCAGTACTTC. Its translation is CASSRHRDRNYEQYF. This chain uses TRBV4-2 with TRBJ2-7, with TRBD1 matching 8 bases. Germline V gene sequence: CDR1 LGHNA, CDR2 YNFKEQ. The CDR3 contains 15 residues. Trimming removed 6 bases from V and 3 bases from J; junction bases left unmatched: 10.

This clonotype has ten or more counts. The chain couples TRBV4-2 to TRBJ2-7, with 11 bases fitting TRBD1. Trimming cost V 6 bases and J 3 bases; bases outside gene matches: 1. CDR1 and CDR2 (germline): LGHNA, YNFKEQ. The CDR3 contains 13 residues. CDR3 residues: CASRGTGGYEQYF. In nucleotides, the CDR3 is TGTGCCAGCAGGGGGACAGGGGGCTACGAGCAGTACTTC.

This clonotype has only a few counts. The chain couples TRBV20-1 to TRBJ2-1; D possibly corresponds to TRBD2 (6 bases). In germline, CDR1 is DFQATT, CDR2 SNEGSKA (reference sequence). The ends were cut back, 0 bases at V and 6 bases at J, with 12 bases in the middle. The CDR3 has 14 amino acids. CDR3 region: CSARDIKRVNEQFF. In DNA form, the CDR3 reads TGCAGTGCTAGAGATATAAAGCGGGTCAATGAGCAGTTCTTC.